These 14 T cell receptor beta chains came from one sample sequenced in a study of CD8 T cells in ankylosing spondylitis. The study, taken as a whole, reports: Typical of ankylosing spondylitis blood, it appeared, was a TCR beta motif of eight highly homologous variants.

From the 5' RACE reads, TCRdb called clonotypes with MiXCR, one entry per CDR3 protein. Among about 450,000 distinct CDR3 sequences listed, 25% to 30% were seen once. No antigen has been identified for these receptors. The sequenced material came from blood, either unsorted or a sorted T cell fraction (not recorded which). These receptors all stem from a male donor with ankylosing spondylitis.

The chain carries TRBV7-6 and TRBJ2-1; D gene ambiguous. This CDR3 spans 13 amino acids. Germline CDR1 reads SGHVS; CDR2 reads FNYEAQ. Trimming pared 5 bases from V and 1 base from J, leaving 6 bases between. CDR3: CASSTFSYNEQFF. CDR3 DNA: TGTGCCAGCAGCACGTTTTCCTACAATGAGCAGTTCTTC.

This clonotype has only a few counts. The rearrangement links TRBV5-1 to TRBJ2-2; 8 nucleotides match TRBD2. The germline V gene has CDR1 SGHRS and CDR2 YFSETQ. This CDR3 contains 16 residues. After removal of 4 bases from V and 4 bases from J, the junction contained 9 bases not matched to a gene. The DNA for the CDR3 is TGCGCCAGCAGCAGCGGGGGAGCGGGGCCCACCGGGGAGCTGTTTTTT. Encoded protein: CASSSGGAGPTGELFF.

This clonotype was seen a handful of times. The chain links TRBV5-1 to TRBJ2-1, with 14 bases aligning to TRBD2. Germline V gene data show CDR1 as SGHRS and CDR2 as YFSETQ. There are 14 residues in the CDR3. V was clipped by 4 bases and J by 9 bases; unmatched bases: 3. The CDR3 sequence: CASSTGTSGSEQFF. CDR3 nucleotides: TGCGCCAGCAGCACCGGGACTAGCGGGAGTGAGCAGTTCTTC.

CDR3 in amino acids: CASSTSGTGVSYEQYF. CDR3 DNA: TGCGCCAGCAGCACGTCCGGGACAGGGGTCTCCTACGAGCAGTACTTC. The rearrangement uses TRBV5-1 and TRBJ2-7; TRBD1 matches 10 bases. This CDR3 is 16 amino acids long. The J segment lost 0 bases and the V segment lost 4 bases, leaving 7 bases of the junction unmatched. Germline V gene lookup returns CDR1 SGHRS and CDR2 YFSETQ.

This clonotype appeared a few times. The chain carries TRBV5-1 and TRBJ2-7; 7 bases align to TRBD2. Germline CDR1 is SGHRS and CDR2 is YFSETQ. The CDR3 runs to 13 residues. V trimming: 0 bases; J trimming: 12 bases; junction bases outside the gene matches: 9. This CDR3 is CASSLAVAGDPYF. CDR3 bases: TGCGCCAGCAGCTTGGCCGTTGCGGGAGATCCGTACTTC. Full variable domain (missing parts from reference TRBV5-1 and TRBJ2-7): KAGVTQTPRYLIKTRGQQVTLSCSPISGHRSVSWYQQTPGQGLQFLFEYFSETQRNKGNFPGRFSGRQFSNSRSEMNVSTLELGDSALYLCASSLAVAGDPYFGPGTRLTVT.

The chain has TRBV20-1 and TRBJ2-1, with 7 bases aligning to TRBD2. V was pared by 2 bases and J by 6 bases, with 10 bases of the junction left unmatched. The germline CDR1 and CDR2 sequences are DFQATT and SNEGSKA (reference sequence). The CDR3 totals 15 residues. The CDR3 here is CSARPRDYPSNEQFF. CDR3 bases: TGCAGTGCTAGACCCCGGGACTACCCCTCCAATGAGCAGTTCTTC.

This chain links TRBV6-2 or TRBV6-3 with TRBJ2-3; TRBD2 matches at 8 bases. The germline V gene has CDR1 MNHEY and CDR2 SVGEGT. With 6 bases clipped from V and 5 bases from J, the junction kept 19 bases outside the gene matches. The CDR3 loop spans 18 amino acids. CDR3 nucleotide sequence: TGTGCCAGCAGCCCCGCCGTCGGACTAGCTGGAGAAGGAGATACGCAGTATTTT. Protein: CASSPAVGLAGEGDTQYF.

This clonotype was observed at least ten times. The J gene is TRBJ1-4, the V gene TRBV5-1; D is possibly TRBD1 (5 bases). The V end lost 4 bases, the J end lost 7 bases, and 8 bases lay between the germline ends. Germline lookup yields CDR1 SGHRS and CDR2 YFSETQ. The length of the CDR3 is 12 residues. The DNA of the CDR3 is TGCGCCAGCAGCCGGGACCTTGAAAAACTGTTTTTT. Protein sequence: CASSRDLEKLFF.

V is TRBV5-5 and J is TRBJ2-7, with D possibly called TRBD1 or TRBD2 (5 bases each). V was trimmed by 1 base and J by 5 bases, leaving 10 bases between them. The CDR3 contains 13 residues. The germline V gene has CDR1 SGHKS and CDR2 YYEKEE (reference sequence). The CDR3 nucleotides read TGTGCCAGCAGCTTGCGGGGCAGAGACGAGCAGTACGTC. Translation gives CASSLRGRDEQYV.

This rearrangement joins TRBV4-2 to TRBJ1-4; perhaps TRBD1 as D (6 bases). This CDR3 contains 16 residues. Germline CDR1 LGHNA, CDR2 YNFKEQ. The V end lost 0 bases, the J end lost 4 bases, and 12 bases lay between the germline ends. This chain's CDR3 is CASSQDRDTYNEKLFF. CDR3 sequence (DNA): TGTGCCAGCAGCCAAGATCGGGACACTTATAATGAAAAACTGTTTTTT.

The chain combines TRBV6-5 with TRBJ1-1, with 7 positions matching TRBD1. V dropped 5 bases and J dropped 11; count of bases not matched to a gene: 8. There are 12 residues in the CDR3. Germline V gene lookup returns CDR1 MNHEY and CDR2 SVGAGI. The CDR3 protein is CASSLRQGMAFF. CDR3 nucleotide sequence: TGTGCCAGCAGTCTAAGACAGGGTATGGCTTTCTTT.

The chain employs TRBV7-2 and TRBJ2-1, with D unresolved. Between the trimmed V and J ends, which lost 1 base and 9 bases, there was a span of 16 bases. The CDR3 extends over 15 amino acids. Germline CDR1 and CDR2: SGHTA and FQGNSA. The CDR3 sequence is CASSLESGLRGEQFF. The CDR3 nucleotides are TGTGCCAGCAGCTTAGAGTCCGGCCTCCGTGGTGAGCAGTTCTTC.

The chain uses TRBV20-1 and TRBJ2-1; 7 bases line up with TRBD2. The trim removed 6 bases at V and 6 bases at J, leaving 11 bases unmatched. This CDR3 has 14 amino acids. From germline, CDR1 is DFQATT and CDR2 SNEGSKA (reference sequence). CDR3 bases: TGCAGTGCCCACCGGGGCGGGAGCGCCAATGAGCAGTTCTTC. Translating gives CSAHRGGSANEQFF.

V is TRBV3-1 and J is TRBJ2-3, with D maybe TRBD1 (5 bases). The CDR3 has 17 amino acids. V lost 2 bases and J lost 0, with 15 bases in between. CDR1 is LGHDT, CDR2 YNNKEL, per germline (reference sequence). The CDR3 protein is CASSQRLTASSTDTQYF. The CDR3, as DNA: TGTGCCAGCAGCCAACGCTTGACAGCTTCTAGCACAGATACGCAGTATTTT.